Here is one T cell receptor beta chain with its context. The CDR3 spans 16 residues. The repertoire was sequenced with immunoSEQ multiplex PCR; TCRdb's copy has only in-frame clones and lacks some. The table records about 340,000 clones, roughly 89% of them present only once. The data originate from a study of blood T cell repertoires in COVID-19. The V gene is TRBV21-1, the J gene TRBJ1-1; the table calls TRBD1, which could not be checked here. TRBV21-1 corresponds to a pseudogene. The source material was peripheral blood. The clonotype was recovered from a woman under 30 who had recovered from COVID-19. Here the CDR3 reads CASSKASAGQATEAFF. The CDR3 DNA sequence: TGTGCCAGCAGCAAAGCTTCTGCCGGACAGGCCACTGAAGCTTTCTTT.